Shown below are 31 T cell receptor beta chains from a single sample sequenced in a study of blood T cells in healthy people across ages (dated by TCRdb to between 2015 and 2016). Library preparation employed 5' RACE. TCRdb records Illumina HiSeq 2500 as the sequencer. A second PCR of about 6 to 11 cycles was run with a J-beta primer mix and a sample-barcoded 5' primer. Using fastp trimming at Q25 and MiXCR clonotype assembly, TCRdb reanalyzed the public sequencing data and kept in-frame beta chains. Rows are unified per CDR3 protein, each entry keeping the most common DNA and genes. Within this sample are more than 800,000 distinct CDR3 sequences, with 40% to 55% of them counted one time only. The ten largest make up about 19% of the sample. The sample comprised blood. The receptors shown here come from a woman in her sixties or seventies in good health.

The chain links TRBV2 to TRBJ2-7, with 11 bases matching TRBD2. J gave up 2 bases and V 6 bases, and 6 bases lay outside the gene matches. In germline, CDR1 is SNHLY, CDR2 FYNNEI. This CDR3 is 15 amino acids long. CDR3 residues: CASRGGLAEAYEQYF. Written as DNA, the CDR3 is TGTGCCAGCAGGGGGGGACTAGCGGAAGCCTACGAGCAGTACTTC.

The V and J genes are TRBV12-3 or TRBV12-4 and TRBJ2-1; D not certain. V lost 2 bases, J lost 4 bases, and 9 bases lay in between. CDR3 size: 14 residues. The CDR3 DNA sequence: TGTGCCAGCAGTTTAAGGGCTACTTACAATGAGCAGTTCTTC. Its translation is CASSLRATYNEQFF.

The chain combines TRBV11-2 with TRBJ1-2, with 8 positions matching TRBD1. Looked up from germline, CDR1 is SGHAT and CDR2 is FQNNGV. V was pared by 6 bases and J by 4 bases, with 4 bases of the junction left unmatched. The CDR3 is 13 amino acids. The CDR3 DNA is TGTGCCAGCAGTTTTGGACAGGGCTATGGCTACACCTTC. Its translation is CASSFGQGYGYTF.

The CDR3 sequence is CATRGREGSEQFF. CDR3 DNA sequence: TGTGCCACCCGAGGGCGGGAGGGTAGCGAGCAGTTCTTC. The chain employs TRBV6-6 and TRBJ2-1; 9 nucleotides match TRBD2. The V segment lost 10 bases and the J segment 10 bases; nucleotides outside the gene matches: 11. The CDR3 sequence is 13 residues long. Germline V gene sequence: CDR1 MNHNY, CDR2 SVGAGI (reference sequence).

Only a few counts were recorded for this clonotype. The chain uses TRBV6-1 and TRBJ2-1; 10 bases align to TRBD2. Trimming removed 4 bases from V and 12 bases from J; junction bases left unmatched: 15. The CDR3 has 16 residues. Germline-derived CDR1 and CDR2 are MNHNS and SASEGT. The CDR3 region has the DNA TGTGCCAGCAGTGGGACTAGCGGAGGCGCATCCCCCCGGCAGTTCTTC. Amino acid sequence: CASSGTSGGASPRQFF.

This rearrangement joins TRBV20-1 to TRBJ2-7, with 8 nucleotides matching TRBD2. This CDR3 contains 12 residues. Losses at the gene ends were 1 base for V and 12 bases for J; bases not matched to a gene: 8. Germline CDR1 DFQATT, CDR2 SNEGSKA (reference sequence). CDR3 protein: CSARANSGIRYF. CDR3 in DNA: TGCAGTGCTAGAGCCAATAGCGGGATACGGTACTTC.

This clonotype was found a few times. The chain combines TRBV27 with TRBJ2-3; 8 positions agree with TRBD2. The CDR3 has 18 amino acids. The germline V gene encodes CDR1 MNHEY and CDR2 SMNVEV (reference sequence). The V gene end was trimmed by 2 bases and the J gene end by 3 bases; junction bases not matched to a gene: 13. CDR3 in amino acids: CASSLTPAWSGSTDTQYF. The CDR3 DNA reads TGTGCCAGCAGTTTAACGCCCGCCTGGAGCGGGAGTACAGATACGCAGTATTTT.

This clonotype has more than one count but fewer than ten. The rearrangement joins TRBV13 to TRBJ2-3; 10 nucleotides align to TRBD1. CDR1 is PRHDT and CDR2 is FYEKMQ in the germline V gene (reference sequence). There are 16 residues in the CDR3. With V trimmed by 6 bases and J by 2 bases, 8 bases remained unmatched. The CDR3 spells CASSSRDRGFTDTQYF. CDR3 coding DNA: TGTGCCAGCAGTTCCCGGGACAGGGGATTCACAGATACGCAGTATTTT.

The chain joins TRBV27 to TRBJ2-5; 11 bases line up with TRBD1. The last part of the DNA fits TRBJ2-7 better; the J call may be wrong. Per the germline V gene, CDR1 is MNHEY and CDR2 is SMNVEV (reference sequence). There are 14 residues in the CDR3. CDR3 coding DNA: TGTGCCAGCGGTCGGACAGGGGGCATCTACGAGCAGTACTTC. It encodes CASGRTGGIYEQYF.

V and J are TRBV12-3 or TRBV12-4 and TRBJ2-5; perhaps D is TRBD1 or TRBD2 (5 bases each). This CDR3 has 13 amino acids. The V end was cut by 8 bases, the J end by 11 bases, with 21 bases between. This CDR3 reads CASRGDSVNEQYF. CDR3 nucleotide sequence: TGTGCCAGCCGGGGCGACAGTGTCAATGAGCAGTACTTC.

The J gene is TRBJ2-5, the V gene TRBV20-1; TRBD2 matches 10 bases. This CDR3 is built from 16 residues. V shed 5 bases, J shed 0 bases, and the junction held 9 bases outside the gene matches. Looked up from germline, CDR1 is DFQATT and CDR2 is SNEGSKA (reference sequence). The CDR3 reads CSAPRLAGRYQETQYF. As DNA, the CDR3 is TGCAGTGCTCCCAGACTAGCGGGCCGGTACCAAGAGACCCAGTACTTC.

The CDR3: CASKGGAEQYF. The DNA for the CDR3 is TGTGCCAGCAAAGGGGGTGCCGAGCAGTACTTC. The gene calls are TRBV2 and TRBJ2-5; D possibly corresponds to TRBD1 (6 bases). Gene TRBJ2-7 matches the end of the DNA better, so the J call may be wrong. The CDR3 has 11 residues. The V gene's germline CDR1 is SNHLY and CDR2 FYNNEI.

This clonotype was seen only once. The gene calls are TRBV5-1 and TRBJ2-7; D is tentatively TRBD1 or TRBD2 (5 bases each). The last part of the DNA fits TRBJ2-5 better; the J call may be wrong. CDR1 SGHRS and CDR2 YFSETQ come from the germline V gene. The CDR3 runs to 15 residues. The CDR3 region is CASSLGDEFQETQYF. The CDR3 region has the DNA TGCGCCAGCAGCTTGGGGGACGAATTCCAAGAGACCCAGTACTTC.

V gene TRBV29-1 combines with J gene TRBJ2-4; D possibly corresponds to TRBD2 (6 bases). Germline values: CDR1 SQVTM, CDR2 ANQGSEA. The CDR3 runs to 12 residues. The germline V and J ends were trimmed by 3 bases and 13 bases, with 16 bases remaining between them. CDR3 loop: CSVDSEGWEQYF. In nucleotides, the CDR3 is TGCAGCGTTGACTCGGAGGGTTGGGAGCAGTACTTC.

The chain combines TRBV5-1 with TRBJ1-1; tentatively, D is TRBD1 (6 bases). Germline-derived CDR1 and CDR2 are SGHRS and YFSETQ. The CDR3 extends over 14 amino acids. Between the trimmed V and J ends, which lost 0 bases and 7 bases, there was a span of 13 bases. The CDR3, as DNA: TGCGCCAGCAGCTTGGCCGGGACACCCGATGAAGCTTTCTTT. The encoded protein is CASSLAGTPDEAFF.

The V gene is TRBV2, the J gene TRBJ2-3, with unresolved D. This CDR3 is built from 14 residues. Between the trimmed V and J ends, which lost 8 bases and 0 bases, there was a span of 12 bases. Germline V lookup: CDR1 SNHLY, CDR2 FYNNEI. The CDR3 loop is CASFEESSTDTQYF. CDR3 nucleotide sequence: TGTGCCAGCTTTGAAGAATCTAGCACAGATACGCAGTATTTT.

The J gene is TRBJ2-1, the V gene TRBV25-1; D gene ambiguous. Trimming stripped 2 bases from V and 7 bases from J, with 6 bases between. The germline CDR1 and CDR2 sequences are MGHDK and SYGVNS. CDR3 size: 12 residues. The CDR3 DNA reads TGTGCCAGCAGTGAAAGGGTAAATGAGCAGTTCTTC. Its protein product is CASSERVNEQFF. The full variable domain, completed using reference TRBV25-1 and TRBJ2-1, is EADIYQTPRYLVIGTGKKITLECSQTMGHDKMYWYQQDPGMELHLIHYSYGVNSTEKGDLSSESTVSRIRTEHFPLTLESARPSHTSQYLCASSERVNEQFFGPGTRLTVL.

The V and J genes are TRBV20-1 and TRBJ2-1; maybe TRBD2 (6 bases). V was shortened by 4 bases and J by 1 base, with 17 bases between the two germline ends. The CDR3 runs to 16 residues. CDR1 is DFQATT, CDR2 SNEGSKA, per germline (reference sequence). The CDR3 protein is CSATGWGERSYNEQFF. DNA of the CDR3: TGCAGTGCTACTGGTTGGGGGGAGAGGTCCTACAATGAGCAGTTCTTC.

The J gene is TRBJ2-7, the V gene TRBV2; D uncertain. Per germline, CDR1 SNHLY and CDR2 FYNNEI. Trimming stripped 4 bases from V and 3 bases from J, with 7 bases between. The CDR3 length is 12 residues. The chain's CDR3 is CASSVKGYEQYF. CDR3 in DNA: TGTGCCAGCAGTGTGAAGGGCTACGAGCAGTACTTC. Drawing the rest from reference TRBV2 and TRBJ2-7, the complete variable domain is EPEVTQTPSHQVTQMGQEVILRCVPISNHLYFYWYRQILGQKVEFLVSFYNNEISEKSEIFDDQFSVERPDGSNFTLKIRSTKLEDSAMYFCASSVKGYEQYFGPGTRLTVT.

V is TRBV20-1 and J is TRBJ2-5; 9 nucleotides line up with TRBD2. The trim removed 3 bases at V and 11 bases at J, leaving 13 bases unmatched. CDR1 and CDR2 from the germline V gene are DFQATT and SNEGSKA (reference sequence). The CDR3 is 14 amino acids. The DNA of the CDR3 is TGCAGTGCTAGTCGGGGACTAGCTTACAGTGAGCAGTACTTC. Protein: CSASRGLAYSEQYF.

The gene calls are TRBV27 and TRBJ2-7, with 10 bases aligning to TRBD1. The J call is doubtful: the DNA matches TRBJ2-5 better. Germline V CDR1 and CDR2: MNHEY, SMNVEV (reference sequence). The CDR3 is 15 residues long. CDR3 loop: CASSKTLGQGKTQYF. Here the CDR3 DNA reads TGTGCCAGCAGTAAAACGTTGGGACAGGGGAAGACCCAGTACTTC.

The rearrangement uses TRBV3-1 and TRBJ2-1; tentative D call: TRBD2 (6 bases). Germline loops: CDR1 LGHDT, CDR2 YNNKEL (reference sequence). The V and J ends lost 4 bases and 9 bases respectively, with 16 bases between them. This CDR3 has 14 amino acids. CDR3 loop: CASSRLVSTGEQFF. CDR3 bases: TGTGCCAGCAGCCGACTAGTTTCCACTGGTGAGCAGTTCTTC.

The rearrangement uses TRBV12-3 or TRBV12-4 and TRBJ2-1; the match to TRBD2 covers 12 bases. Unmatched junction bases numbered 15, after V lost 3 bases and J lost 0 bases. The CDR3 covers 21 residues. CDR3 amino acids: CASSFPNSTSGRPHSYNEQFF. CDR3 bases: TGTGCCAGCAGTTTCCCAAATTCAACTAGCGGGAGGCCCCACTCCTACAATGAGCAGTTCTTC.

This rearrangement joins TRBV30 to TRBJ1-4; D is perhaps TRBD1 (5 bases). Germline V lookup: CDR1 GTSNPN, CDR2 SVGIG (reference sequence). CDR3 length equals 15 residues. V lost 2 bases and J 0 bases, leaving 10 bases between the germline ends. The CDR3 spells CAWSRGITTNEKLFF. CDR3 nucleotide sequence: TGTGCCTGGAGTAGGGGTATCACAACTAATGAAAAACTGTTTTTT.

This clonotype was picked up a small number of times. The CDR3 here is CSARSGLNIQYF. The CDR3 region has the DNA TGCAGTGCTAGATCGGGACTGAACATTCAGTACTTC. The chain recombines TRBV20-1 with TRBJ2-5; tentative D call: TRBD2 (6 bases). The J call is in doubt because the DNA end fits TRBJ2-4 better. CDR3 length: 12 residues. Germline V CDR1 and CDR2: DFQATT, SNEGSKA (reference sequence).

To note about this clonotype: One end of the junction fails to match germline, which may point to a read error. This chain connects TRBV6-2 or TRBV6-3 to TRBJ2-4; tentative D call: TRBD1 (5 bases). This CDR3 is 13 amino acids long. CDR1 and CDR2 (germline): MNHEY, SVGEGT. This CDR3 is CASSYSGYYKQYF. The CDR3 DNA reads TGTGCCAGCAGCTACTCAGGGTATTACAAGCAGTACTTC.

The CDR3 DNA reads TGTGCCAGCAGCTTGGCGGACAGGGGAACCTACGAGCAGTACTTC. Its translation is CASSLADRGTYEQYF. The rearrangement uses TRBV5-6 and TRBJ2-7; 9 nucleotides line up with TRBD1. CDR1 and CDR2 from the germline V gene are SGHDT and YYEEEE. Losses at the gene ends were 0 bases for V and 2 bases for J; bases not matched to a gene: 3. The CDR3 covers 15 residues.

As DNA, the CDR3 is TGTGCCAGCAGTGTACCTGGGGCCGAAAAACTGTTTTTT. Translation gives CASSVPGAEKLFF. V is TRBV27 and J is TRBJ1-4, with a possible D match to TRBD1 (5 bases). Trimming stripped 5 bases from V and 8 bases from J, with 12 bases between. Germline V CDR1 and CDR2: MNHEY, SMNVEV (reference sequence). The CDR3 totals 13 residues.

The chain carries TRBV13 and TRBJ1-2; 7 positions agree with TRBD1. Germline V gene sequence: CDR1 PRHDT, CDR2 FYEKMQ (reference sequence). Trimming removed 5 bases from V and 8 bases from J; junction bases left unmatched: 11. The CDR3 loop spans 14 amino acids. The CDR3 loop reads CASSAQTGLRGYTF. The CDR3 DNA reads as TGTGCCAGCAGCGCCCAGACAGGGCTCCGCGGCTACACCTTC.

This clonotype was seen a single time. The V call is TRBV11-2, the J call TRBJ2-7; 7 positions match TRBD1. Per the germline V gene, CDR1 is SGHAT and CDR2 is FQNNGV. The V and J ends lost 7 bases and 1 base, in that order; junction bases with no gene match: 10. The CDR3 consists of 15 residues. CDR3: CASTIDRVSSYEQYF. The CDR3 region has the DNA TGTGCCAGCACCATCGACAGGGTGTCTTCCTACGAGCAGTACTTC.

The CDR3 coding sequence is TGTGCCACCAGCAGAGAACAGCGGGAGATAGATACGCAGTATTTT. Protein product: CATSREQREIDTQYF. The gene calls are TRBV15 and TRBJ2-3, with TRBD2 matching 8 bases. This CDR3 spans 15 amino acids. Germline trimming cut 0 bases from V and 5 bases from J; bases unmatched to any gene: 4. Germline lookup yields CDR1 LNHNV and CDR2 YYDKDF (reference sequence). The full variable domain, rest sourced from reference TRBV15 and TRBJ2-3, is DAMVIQNPRYQVTQFGKPVTLSCSQTLNHNVMYWYQQKSSQAPKLLFHYYDKDFNNEADTPDNFQSRRPNTSFCFLDIRSPGLGDTAMYLCATSREQREIDTQYFGPGTRLTVL.